The 30 T cell receptor beta chains reported below all come from one sample, sequenced in a study of T cells after yellow fever vaccination. One entry per CDR3 protein, called by TCRdb with MiXCR from the 5' RACE reads. This table has about 350,000 distinct CDR3 sequences, roughly 8% appearing once. The sample consisted of PBMCs, taken roughly 46 days after the first yellow fever vaccination. These receptors all stem from a man younger than 30 who received the YFV17D yellow fever vaccine.

This rearrangement joins TRBV6-5 to TRBJ2-2; the D is unclear. The germline CDR1 and CDR2 sequences are MNHEY and SVGAGI. This CDR3 comprises 14 residues. The V end lost 0 bases, the J end lost 6 bases, and 8 bases lay between the germline ends. This chain's CDR3 is CASSYSLGPGELFF. The CDR3 DNA reads TGTGCCAGCAGTTACTCGTTGGGTCCCGGGGAGCTGTTTTTT.

The CDR3 protein is CASSLIGDPTNTEAFF. The CDR3 DNA reads as TGTGCCAGCAGCCTCATCGGAGACCCGACCAACACTGAAGCTTTCTTT. The rearrangement uses TRBV7-8 and TRBJ1-1; unclear D gene. This CDR3 spans 16 amino acids. The germline gives CDR1 SGHVS, CDR2 FQNEAQ. V was clipped by 5 bases and J by 2 bases, with 18 bases between them.

This clonotype showed up many times. This chain joins TRBV5-1 and TRBJ2-7; the D is unclear. The CDR3 extends over 11 amino acids. The germline gives CDR1 SGHRS, CDR2 YFSETQ. V lost 0 bases and J lost 4, with 2 bases in between. The CDR3 sequence: CASSLEYEQYF. DNA of the CDR3: TGCGCCAGCAGCTTGGAATACGAGCAGTACTTC.

This clonotype was seen only once. The chain joins TRBV19 to TRBJ2-1, with D possibly called TRBD1 or TRBD2 (6 bases each). Trimming removed 3 bases from V and 10 bases from J, with 16 bases in between. There are 14 residues in the CDR3. CDR1 is LNHDA and CDR2 is SQIVND in the germline V gene (reference sequence). CDR3 loop: CASSIARGGREQFF. The CDR3 nucleotides read TGTGCCAGTAGTATCGCCAGGGGAGGTAGAGAGCAGTTCTTC.

The rearrangement links TRBV3-1 to TRBJ2-2; TRBD2 is a possible D gene (5 bases). The V and J ends lost 4 bases and 3 bases respectively, with 9 bases between them. Germline assignment: CDR1 LGHDT and CDR2 YNNKEL (reference sequence). This CDR3 contains 14 residues. In DNA, the CDR3 is TGTGCCAGCAGCCCCGTGCGGGACACCGGGGAGCTGTTTTTT. Its protein product is CASSPVRDTGELFF.

The rearrangement uses TRBV12-3 or TRBV12-4 and TRBJ2-5, with D perhaps assigned TRBD1 or TRBD2 (6 bases each). The ends were cut back, 4 bases at V and 5 bases at J, with 17 bases in the middle. This CDR3 contains 15 residues. Here the CDR3 reads CASSWDGGGGETQYF. CDR3 nucleotides: TGTGCCAGCAGTTGGGATGGTGGAGGGGGGGAGACCCAGTACTTC.

The V and J genes are TRBV11-2 and TRBJ2-3; D perhaps matches TRBD2 (8 bases). Germline assignment: CDR1 SGHAT and CDR2 FQNNGV. The CDR3 covers 15 residues. CDR3 sequence reads: CAPRGCGGPQDTQYF. CDR3 coding DNA: TGTGCGCCCAGGGGGTGCGGGGGGCCCCAAGATACGCAGTATTTT.

This clonotype was observed a handful of times. The chain couples TRBV5-4 to TRBJ2-1, with TRBD2 matching over 11 bases. The CDR3 runs 15 residues. V was pared by 0 bases and J by 10 bases, with 6 bases of the junction left unmatched. Germline values: CDR1 SGHNT, CDR2 YYREEE (reference sequence). The chain's CDR3 is CASSLGGLAVGEQFF. CDR3 DNA sequence: TGTGCCAGCAGCTTGGGGGGACTAGCGGTTGGCGAGCAGTTCTTC.

J is TRBJ2-1 and V is TRBV29-1, with 10 bases identical to TRBD1. Germline CDR1 reads SQVTM; CDR2 reads ANQGSEA. V dropped 7 bases and J dropped 8; count of bases not matched to a gene: 11. The CDR3 extends over 14 amino acids. The CDR3 nucleotides read TGCAGCGGCCTCCGGGACAGGGGATCTGATGAGCAGTTCTTC. Translating it yields CSGLRDRGSDEQFF.

This rearrangement joins TRBV5-4 to TRBJ2-7; 8 nucleotides match TRBD1. Germline CDR1 SGHNT, CDR2 YYREEE (reference sequence). The CDR3 has 15 amino acids. Trimming cost V 0 bases and J 5 bases; bases outside gene matches: 7. The CDR3 sequence: CASSLAGQGLDEQYV. For the CDR3, the DNA is TGTGCCAGCAGCTTGGCCGGACAGGGTTTGGACGAGCAGTACGTC.

This clonotype has just a few counts. CDR3 region: CASKRDGAFNQPQHF. The CDR3 DNA sequence: TGTGCCAGTAAACGGGACGGGGCATTCAATCAGCCCCAGCATTTT. The gene calls are TRBV19 and TRBJ1-5; perhaps TRBD1 as D (5 bases). Trimming pared 7 bases from V and 3 bases from J, leaving 16 bases between. Per the germline V gene, CDR1 is LNHDA and CDR2 is SQIVND (reference sequence). The length of the CDR3 is 15 residues.

In its sample, this clonotype was seen many times. The chain is built from TRBV25-1 and TRBJ2-1, with D perhaps matching TRBD2 (5 bases). The CDR3 totals 14 residues. CDR1 is MGHDK, CDR2 SYGVNS, per germline. Trimming took off 9 bases at V and 2 bases at J, with 14 bases between the two ends. Here the CDR3 reads CASRRAGAYNEQFF. In DNA form, the CDR3 reads TGTGCCAGTCGAAGGGCGGGCGCCTACAATGAGCAGTTCTTC. Together with reference TRBV25-1 and TRBJ2-1, the CDR3 gives the full variable domain: EADIYQTPRYLVIGTGKKITLECSQTMGHDKMYWYQQDPGMELHLIHYSYGVNSTEKGDLSSESTVSRIRTEHFPLTLESARPSHTSQYLCASRRAGAYNEQFFGPGTRLTVL.

This clonotype was seen only a few times. The chain employs TRBV6-1 and TRBJ2-1; D is uncertain. Between the trimmed V and J ends, which lost 8 bases and 5 bases, there was a span of 19 bases. The CDR3 is made up of 15 amino acids. Germline assignment: CDR1 MNHNS and CDR2 SASEGT. As DNA, the CDR3 is TGTGCCAGCCGGTCGAAGCCGGGCGCCCACAATGAGCAGTTCTTC. Protein: CASRSKPGAHNEQFF.

This clonotype was seen a handful of times. The CDR3 nucleotides are TGTGCCAGCAGTTACGGACACAAGACTTTCTTT. Translating gives CASSYGHKTFF. The chain employs TRBV6-5 and TRBJ1-1; D may be TRBD1 (5 bases). Deletions cut 2 bases from V and 12 bases from J, with 10 bases between. Germline V gene data show CDR1 as MNHEY and CDR2 as SVGAGI. The CDR3 extends over 11 amino acids.

There are a few counts of this clonotype. V is TRBV7-2 and J is TRBJ2-3; D possibly matches TRBD1 or TRBD2 (5 bases each). The length of the CDR3 is 17 residues. Trimming removed 5 bases at V and 2 bases at J, with 20 bases between. The germline gives CDR1 SGHTA, CDR2 FQGNSA. CDR3 sequence reads: CASSPQVGLADTDTQYF. The CDR3 nucleotides read TGTGCCAGCAGCCCCCAGGTGGGGCTAGCCGACACAGATACGCAGTATTTT. Full variable domain (outside the CDR3, taken from reference TRBV7-2 and TRBJ2-3): GAGVSQSPSNKVTEKGKDVELRCDPISGHTALYWYRQSLGQGLEFLIYFQGNSAPDKSGLPSDRFSAERTGGSVSTLTIQRTQQEDSAVYLCASSPQVGLADTDTQYFGPGTRLTVL.

The genes are TRBV7-2 and TRBJ2-7; no clear D. Germline V CDR1 and CDR2: SGHTA, FQGNSA. Deletions cut 5 bases from V and 0 bases from J, with 11 bases between. This CDR3 spans 14 amino acids. The CDR3 coding sequence is TGTGCCAGCAGCAATGATGGGGTCTCCTACGAGCAGTACTTC. Its protein product is CASSNDGVSYEQYF.

This clonotype was observed a few times. The chain has TRBV6-1 and TRBJ1-1, with D perhaps TRBD1 (5 bases). The CDR3 consists of 12 residues. V lost 3 bases and J lost 11, with 13 bases in between. CDR1 MNHNS and CDR2 SASEGT come from the germline V gene. This CDR3 is CASSDGTLGAFF. The CDR3 coding sequence is TGTGCCAGCAGTGATGGGACTCTAGGGGCTTTCTTT.

CDR3: CASSERAGETQYF. The CDR3 nucleotides read TGTGCCAGCAGTGAACGAGCGGGAGAGACCCAGTACTTC. This sequence joins TRBV2 and TRBJ2-5; the D gene is possibly TRBD2 (6 bases). This CDR3 is 13 amino acids long. Trimming stripped 2 bases from V and 4 bases from J, with 8 bases between. The germline V gene has CDR1 SNHLY and CDR2 FYNNEI. Full variable domain (remainder filled in from reference TRBV2 and TRBJ2-5): EPEVTQTPSHQVTQMGQEVILRCVPISNHLYFYWYRQILGQKVEFLVSFYNNEISEKSEIFDDQFSVERPDGSNFTLKIRSTKLEDSAMYFCASSERAGETQYFGPGTRLLVL.

This clonotype was found once. The genes are TRBV28 and TRBJ1-6; D not certain. V lost 1 base to trimming and J lost 7 bases, with 8 bases between them. The CDR3 consists of 14 residues. Germline V lookup: CDR1 MDHEN, CDR2 SYDVKM. The CDR3 nucleotides are TGTGCCAGCAGTTTATCCGGGAGCAATTCACCCCTCCACTTT. Translation: CASSLSGSNSPLHF. The full variable domain, with the rest looked up from reference TRBV28 and TRBJ1-6, is DVKVTQSSRYLVKRTGEKVFLECVQDMDHENMFWYRQDPGLGLRLIYFSYDVKMKEKGDIPEGYSVSREKKERFSLILESASTNQTSMYLCASSLSGSNSPLHFGNGTRLTVT.

J is TRBJ2-4 and V is TRBV4-3; D is unresolved. CDR1 is LGHNA, CDR2 YSLEER, per germline. CDR3 length: 13 residues. The V gene lost 2 bases and the J gene lost 6 bases, with 8 bases spanning the gap. DNA for the CDR3: TGCGCCAGCAGCCAAAGTTTCTCAAACATTCAGTACTTC. This sequence encodes CASSQSFSNIQYF.

This clonotype showed up just a few times. The rearrangement uses TRBV6-2 or TRBV6-3 and TRBJ1-6; unclear D gene. Germline-derived CDR1 and CDR2 are MNHEY and SVGEGT. V was clipped by 2 bases and J by 9 bases, with 8 bases between them. The CDR3 consists of 13 residues. The CDR3 is CASSYLERSPLHF. In DNA form, the CDR3 reads TGTGCCAGCAGTTACCTTGAGCGTTCACCCCTCCACTTT.

This clonotype was counted between two and nine times. The J gene is TRBJ1-5, the V gene TRBV7-8, with a tentative D call TRBD1 (6 bases). V lost 3 bases and J 0 bases, leaving 15 bases between the germline ends. Germline V gives CDR1 SGHVS, CDR2 FQNEAQ. CDR3 length: 17 residues. CDR3 sequence (DNA): TGTGCCAGCAGCTTCGCCCAAATGGGGGCTAGCAATCAGCCCCAGCATTTT. This codes for CASSFAQMGASNQPQHF.

This clonotype was observed a handful of times. CDR3 nucleotide sequence: TGTGCCAGCAGCTTAGCGCCCTGGACAGGGAGGTACAATGAGCAGTTCTTC. Its protein product is CASSLAPWTGRYNEQFF. V is TRBV7-6 and J is TRBJ2-1; 8 nucleotides align to TRBD1. V lost 0 bases to trimming and J lost 4 bases; unmatched junction nucleotides: 8. This CDR3 region has 17 residues. Germline CDR1 is SGHVS and CDR2 is FNYEAQ.

A few counts support this clonotype. The V gene is TRBV7-6, the J gene TRBJ1-1; D unresolved. The germline CDR1 and CDR2 sequences are SGHVS and FNYEAQ. With 2 bases removed from V and 0 bases from J, the gap between germline ends came to 7 bases. The CDR3 is made up of 14 amino acids. CDR3 residues: CASSLSRMNTEAFF. The DNA for the CDR3 is TGTGCCAGCAGCTTAAGTCGGATGAACACTGAAGCTTTCTTT.

This clonotype was seen at least ten times. The chain joins TRBV12-3 or TRBV12-4 to TRBJ2-2; tentatively, D is TRBD1 (5 bases). Between the trimmed V and J ends, which lost 7 bases and 6 bases, there was a span of 9 bases. CDR3 length: 12 residues. The CDR3 DNA is TGTGCCAGCATCCTAGGGGCCGGGGAGCTGTTTTTT. Residues: CASILGAGELFF.

CDR3 loop: CASSPTGLEQFF. CDR3 bases: TGTGCCAGCAGTCCGACAGGCCTTGAGCAGTTCTTC. V gene TRBV27 combines with J gene TRBJ2-1, with a possible D match to TRBD1 (6 bases). Germline V gene data show CDR1 as MNHEY and CDR2 as SMNVEV (reference sequence). The CDR3 has 12 residues. Deletions cut 5 bases from V and 9 bases from J, with 11 bases between.

The V and J genes are TRBV5-1 and TRBJ1-6, with TRBD1 matching 8 bases. V was clipped by 5 bases and J by 7 bases; unmatched bases: 8. The CDR3 consists of 15 residues. The V gene's germline CDR1 is SGHRS and CDR2 YFSETQ. This chain's CDR3 is CASRAAGQENSPLHF. The CDR3 DNA is TGCGCCAGCAGGGCAGCGGGACAGGAGAATTCACCCCTCCACTTT.

A few counts support this clonotype. This chain links TRBV12-3 or TRBV12-4 with TRBJ1-3; no clear D. V lost 6 bases and J lost 7, with 13 bases in between. The CDR3 is 13 residues long. CDR3 amino acids: CASSHRPENTIYF. The CDR3 DNA reads as TGTGCCAGCAGCCATCGACCGGAGAACACCATATATTTT.

This clonotype was recorded a few times. V gene TRBV20-1 combines with J gene TRBJ2-7, with a possible D match to TRBD2 (7 bases). The CDR3 consists of 15 residues. Trimming cost V 5 bases and J 2 bases, with 19 bases left between them. Germline V gene lookup returns CDR1 DFQATT and CDR2 SNEGSKA (reference sequence). CDR3 in amino acids: CSASFLAGAPYEQYF. The CDR3 nucleotides are TGCAGTGCTTCCTTTTTGGCGGGGGCCCCCTACGAGCAGTACTTC.

This chain links TRBV20-1 with TRBJ2-1; D possibly corresponds to TRBD2 (6 bases). Trimming removed 6 bases at V and 4 bases at J, with 13 bases between. CDR1 is DFQATT, CDR2 SNEGSKA, per germline (reference sequence). The CDR3 extends over 13 amino acids. The CDR3 spells CSAPGTGYNEQFF. The CDR3 nucleotides read TGCAGTGCCCCCGGGACTGGTTACAATGAGCAGTTCTTC.